This TCR beta chain was observed in a study of T cell changes during pregnancy in multiple sclerosis (dated by TCRdb to between 2018 and 2021). In terms of the full investigation: The study looked at changes in the T cell repertoire across pregnancy in women with multiple sclerosis.

With regard to this clone: The antigen this receptor binds is unknown. Qualities for individual bases were not recorded, and no much larger clone is one base off.

The library was prepared using the immunoSEQ multiplex PCR assay. TCRdb limited this immuneACCESS table to in-frame rearrangements with V and J called. A share of clones is missing; checked studies link under half to unresolved V genes, and the rest is unexplained. The sample table holds roughly 14,000 clones, of which 65% to 90% were seen once. In total, the top ten clones hold about 18% of the sample. This receptor was taken from a female donor in good health, enrolled as a control in a pregnancy study. This sample comprised CD8+ T cells from peripheral blood mononuclear cells, obtained after pregnancy.

The DNA sequence reads TGTGCCAGCAGCTTAAGAGGGAGTCCCTACGAGCAGTACTTC. Translated, it gives CASSLRGSPYEQYF. Recombination connected TRBV5-5 to TRBJ2-7, and perhaps TRBD2 as D gene, on 5 matching bases. The trim is 2 bases for V and 2 bases for J, with a gap of 11 bases between the germline ends. CDR1 and CDR2 are read off the germline V gene (reference sequence) as SGHKS and YYEKEE. Taken from cysteine to phenylalanine, the CDR3 has 14 residues. Just the 42-base CDR3 DNA is kept, in frame starting at base 1. Joined to the reference TRBV5-5 and TRBJ2-7 proteins, this CDR3 gives the full variable domain: DAGVTQSPTHLIKTRGQQVTLRCSPISGHKSVSWYQQVLGQGPQFIFQYYEKEERGRGNFPDRFSARQFPNYSSELNVNALLLGDSALYLCASSLRGSPYEQYFGPGTRLTVT.